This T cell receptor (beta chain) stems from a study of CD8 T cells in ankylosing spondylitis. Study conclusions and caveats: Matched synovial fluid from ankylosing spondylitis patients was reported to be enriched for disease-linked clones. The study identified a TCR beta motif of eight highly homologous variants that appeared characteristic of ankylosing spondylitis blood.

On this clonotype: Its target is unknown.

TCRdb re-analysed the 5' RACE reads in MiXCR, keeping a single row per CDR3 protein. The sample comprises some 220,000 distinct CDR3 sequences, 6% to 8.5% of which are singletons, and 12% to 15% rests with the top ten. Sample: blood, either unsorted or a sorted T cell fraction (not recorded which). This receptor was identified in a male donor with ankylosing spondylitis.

For the CDR3, the DNA is TGTGCCAGCAGCCTCGGGCTTCTCACTGAAGCTTTCTTT. Translated: CASSLGLLTEAFF. V is TRBV5-6 and J is TRBJ1-1; D gene uncertain. The CDR3 extends over 13 amino acids. In germline, CDR1 is SGHDT, CDR2 YYEEEE. V was pared by 4 bases and J by 4 bases, with 11 bases between.